What follows are 32 T cell receptor beta chains derived from one specimen sequenced in a study of neurological immune-mediated disorders (dated by TCRdb to about 2019). Library prep was done by 5' RACE. Sequencing instrument: Illumina HiSeq 2500. TCRdb itself trimmed the public reads at Q25 with fastp, ran MiXCR and retained productive beta chains. Each CDR3 protein gets just one entry, which takes the most common genes and DNA from the rows behind it. A total of around 30,000 distinct CDR3 sequences appear in this sample, 10% to 15% of them only once. 7.8% of the sample goes to the ten largest clones. Sequenced material: PBMCs. The receptor source for this set is a man aged 55 to 69 in good health.

This clonotype appeared many times. This sequence joins TRBV9 and TRBJ2-5, with D unclear. Germline CDR1 SGDLS, CDR2 YYNGEE. The CDR3 has 12 residues. V was cut by 3 bases and J by 5 bases, with 8 bases left in between. The CDR3 coding sequence is TGTGCCAGCAGCGGATCATGGGAGACCCAGTACTTC. Its protein product is CASSGSWETQYF. The whole variable domain, remainder taken from reference TRBV9 and TRBJ2-5, is DSGVTQTPKHLITATGQRVTLRCSPRSGDLSVYWYQQSLDQGLQFLIQYYNGEERAKGNILERFSAQQFPDLHSELNLSSLELGDSALYFCASSGSWETQYFGPGTRLLVL.

This clonotype came up many times. This chain connects TRBV20-1 to TRBJ2-1; TRBD1 agrees at 10 bases. CDR1 DFQATT and CDR2 SNEGSKA come from the germline V gene (reference sequence). V lost 6 bases and J lost 4; bases outside the gene matches: 6. The CDR3 has 14 residues. CDR3 in amino acids: CSAPGQGRYNEQFF. CDR3 sequence (DNA): TGCAGTGCCCCGGGACAGGGGAGGTACAATGAGCAGTTCTTC.

This clonotype was observed many times. The rearrangement uses TRBV5-1 and TRBJ2-7; D unclear. Germline V lookup: CDR1 SGHRS, CDR2 YFSETQ. Trimming pared 1 base from V and 6 bases from J, leaving 2 bases between. This CDR3 is 10 amino acids long. In nucleotides, the CDR3 is TGCGCCAGCAGCTTGATCGAGCAGTACTTC. As protein: CASSLIEQYF.

This clonotype was observed at least ten times. CDR3 sequence (DNA): TGTGCCAGCTCTGACAGGGGGGGTGAAAAACTGTTTTTT. Protein: CASSDRGGEKLFF. The V call is TRBV27, the J call TRBJ1-4, with 9 bases matching TRBD1. J was trimmed by 7 bases and V by 8 bases; bases with no gene match: 5. Germline CDR1 reads MNHEY; CDR2 reads SMNVEV (reference sequence). The CDR3 length is 13 residues. Full variable domain (remainder filled in from reference TRBV27 and TRBJ1-4): EAQVTQNPRYLITVTGKKLTVTCSQNMNHEYMSWYRQDPGLGLRQIYYSMNVEVTDKGDVPEGYKVSRKEKRNFPLILESPSPNQTSLYFCASSDRGGEKLFFGSGTQLSVL.

This clonotype occurred many times. V and J are TRBV5-1 and TRBJ2-3; no clear D. This CDR3 region has 14 residues. V dropped 2 bases and J dropped 2 bases, with 9 bases sitting between them. Germline V gene sequence: CDR1 SGHRS, CDR2 YFSETQ. The CDR3, as DNA: TGCGCCAGCAGCTTATGGGCCGACACAGATACGCAGTATTTT. Protein product: CASSLWADTDTQYF.

This clonotype was observed at least ten times. The chain carries TRBV20-1 and TRBJ2-4; unclear D gene. Germline CDR1 is DFQATT and CDR2 is SNEGSKA (reference sequence). This CDR3 spans 13 amino acids. Trimming shortened V by 7 bases and J by 2 bases, and 12 bases separated the two germline ends. CDR3 sequence (DNA): TGCAGTGGAGTCCTTCTTTCCAAAAACATTCAGTACTTC. Protein: CSGVLLSKNIQYF.

This chain joins TRBV7-2 and TRBJ2-3, with D unresolved. CDR1 SGHTA and CDR2 FQGNSA come from the germline V gene. V lost 5 bases, J lost 1 base, and 13 bases lay in between. The CDR3 length is 15 residues. The CDR3, as DNA: TGTGCCAGCAGCCGGCTTGGACGTGGCACAGATACGCAGTATTTT. Amino acids: CASSRLGRGTDTQYF. Drawing the rest from reference TRBV7-2 and TRBJ2-3, the complete variable domain is GAGVSQSPSNKVTEKGKDVELRCDPISGHTALYWYRQSLGQGLEFLIYFQGNSAPDKSGLPSDRFSAERTGGSVSTLTIQRTQQEDSAVYLCASSRLGRGTDTQYFGPGTRLTVL.

This clonotype was observed many times. The chain uses TRBV24-1 and TRBJ2-1, with TRBD1 matching over 7 bases. Germline V gives CDR1 KGHDR, CDR2 SFDVKD. Trimming took 4 bases from V and 6 from J; bases not matched to a gene: 11. This CDR3 is built from 16 residues. The CDR3 protein is CATSETTGFPSNEQFF. The CDR3 coding sequence is TGTGCCACCAGTGAAACGACAGGGTTCCCATCCAATGAGCAGTTCTTC.

This clonotype was detected many times. The chain employs TRBV28 and TRBJ2-3; no reliable D call. Between the trimmed V and J ends, which lost 1 base and 0 bases, there was a span of 11 bases. This CDR3 is built from 16 residues. Germline CDR1 is MDHEN and CDR2 is SYDVKM. CDR3 nucleotide sequence: TGTGCCAGCAGTTTATATGGTGACTTGAGCACAGATACGCAGTATTTT. Protein product: CASSLYGDLSTDTQYF.

This clonotype showed up many times. V usage is TRBV20-1 and J usage is TRBJ2-7; a weak D match, TRBD2 (6 bases). V dropped 3 bases and J dropped 4 bases, with 16 bases sitting between them. Germline V gives CDR1 DFQATT, CDR2 SNEGSKA (reference sequence). The CDR3 has 14 residues. CDR3 coding DNA: TGCAGTGCTAGGCCTGCGGGGTTAGCATACGAGCAGTACTTC. Translating gives CSARPAGLAYEQYF.

This clonotype was seen only a few times. The CDR3 is CASSLAHDQPQHF. CDR3 sequence (DNA): TGTGCCAGCAGCTTAGCCCATGATCAGCCCCAGCATTTT. This chain joins TRBV7-6 and TRBJ1-5, with unresolved D. This CDR3 has 13 amino acids. V lost 0 bases and J 5 bases, leaving 5 bases between the germline ends. CDR1 is SGHVS, CDR2 FNYEAQ, per germline. The whole variable domain, filled in from reference TRBV7-6 and TRBJ1-5, reads GAGVSQSPRYKVTKRGQDVALRCDPISGHVSLYWYRQALGQGPEFLTYFNYEAQQDKSGLPNDRFSAERPEGSISTLTIQRTEQRDSAMYRCASSLAHDQPQHFGDGTRLSIL.

Many counts were recorded for this clonotype. The chain carries TRBV5-1 and TRBJ1-1; D remains ambiguous. The CDR3 extends over 17 amino acids. Trimming took 0 bases from V and 1 from J, leaving 16 bases between them. Germline CDR1 and CDR2: SGHRS and YFSETQ. CDR3 protein: CASSLEVLNLWNTEAFF. In DNA form, the CDR3 reads TGCGCCAGCAGCTTGGAAGTTCTCAACCTTTGGAACACTGAAGCTTTCTTT.

The sample holds many counts of this clonotype. The rearrangement joins TRBV5-1 to TRBJ2-1; no definite D call. Trimming pared 0 bases from V and 8 bases from J, leaving 12 bases between. The germline gives CDR1 SGHRS, CDR2 YFSETQ. The CDR3 sequence is 14 residues long. CDR3 sequence reads: CASSLGHRVDEQFF. CDR3 nucleotide sequence: TGCGCCAGCAGCTTGGGTCATAGGGTTGATGAGCAGTTCTTC.

The chain is built from TRBV10-3 and TRBJ2-2; D possibly corresponds to TRBD2 (7 bases). This CDR3 comprises 16 residues. Germline CDR1 ENHRY, CDR2 SYGVKD. With 8 bases removed from V and 10 bases from J, the gap between germline ends came to 26 bases. The CDR3: CAIGGQAGSGTVELFF. Here the CDR3 DNA reads TGTGCCATCGGGGGACAAGCGGGGTCGGGGACTGTGGAGCTGTTTTTT.

The sample holds many counts of this clonotype. The chain employs TRBV29-1 and TRBJ1-1; the D is unclear. This CDR3 is 12 amino acids long. Trimming cost V 7 bases and J 0 bases, with 9 bases left between them. Per germline, CDR1 SQVTM and CDR2 ANQGSEA. The CDR3 loop is CSATDLNTEAFF. The CDR3 DNA follows: TGCAGCGCCACCGACCTGAACACTGAAGCTTTCTTT.

This clonotype was seen ten or more times. The chain joins TRBV10-3 to TRBJ2-2; a possible D gene is TRBD1 (5 bases). Germline V CDR1 and CDR2: ENHRY, SYGVKD. The CDR3 has 17 residues. Trimming took 3 bases from V and 4 from J, leaving 18 bases between them. DNA for the CDR3: TGTGCCATCAGTGATTGGACAACGAAGAAGGCCACCGGGGAGCTGTTTTTT. This sequence encodes CAISDWTTKKATGELFF.

Judged by abundance, this clonotype is medium-sized. The rearrangement uses TRBV6-5 and TRBJ1-2, with D possibly being TRBD1 (5 bases). The CDR3 length is 15 residues. V was shortened by 0 bases and J by 8 bases, with 16 bases between the two germline ends. Germline V lookup: CDR1 MNHEY, CDR2 SVGAGI. CDR3 loop: CASSYSVQGVGGYTF. DNA for the CDR3: TGTGCCAGCAGTTACTCTGTCCAGGGAGTCGGCGGCTACACCTTC.

Many counts were recorded for this clonotype. J is TRBJ1-1 and V is TRBV5-1; D may be TRBD1 (5 bases). Germline V gene data show CDR1 as SGHRS and CDR2 as YFSETQ. The CDR3 is made up of 16 amino acids. V was trimmed by 2 bases and J by 0 bases, leaving 14 bases between them. CDR3 sequence reads: CASSLRGWGLNTEAFF. The CDR3 nucleotides are TGCGCCAGCAGCTTAAGGGGATGGGGACTGAACACTGAAGCTTTCTTT. Filled out from reference TRBV5-1 and TRBJ1-1, the complete variable domain reads KAGVTQTPRYLIKTRGQQVTLSCSPISGHRSVSWYQQTPGQGLQFLFEYFSETQRNKGNFPGRFSGRQFSNSRSEMNVSTLELGDSALYLCASSLRGWGLNTEAFFGQGTRLTVV.

This clonotype was counted many times. This rearrangement joins TRBV12-3 or TRBV12-4 to TRBJ2-2; D gene ambiguous. V was trimmed by 6 bases and J by 8 bases, leaving 16 bases between them. CDR3 length: 14 amino acids. The CDR3 DNA is TGTGCCAGCAGCCGCGGTCGGAACTCAGGGGAGCTGTTTTTT. Residues: CASSRGRNSGELFF.

This clonotype was recorded many times. J is TRBJ2-7 and V is TRBV7-8; 10 nucleotides agree with TRBD2. The CDR3 has 15 amino acids. Germline-derived CDR1 and CDR2 are SGHVS and FQNEAQ. V lost 3 bases, J lost 1 base, and 3 bases stayed unmatched. The CDR3 coding sequence is TGTGCCAGCAGCTTTCGGACTAGCGGATCCTACGAGCAGTACTTC. Residues: CASSFRTSGSYEQYF.

This clonotype is medium-sized within its sample. This sequence joins TRBV5-1 and TRBJ2-7; 12 bases fit TRBD2. Germline-derived CDR1 and CDR2 are SGHRS and YFSETQ. The CDR3 is 15 residues long. After removal of 4 bases from V and 2 bases from J, the junction contained 4 bases not matched to a gene. CDR3 sequence (DNA): TGCGCCAGCAGCAACCGACTAGCGGGGGCCTACGAGCAGTACTTC. Protein product: CASSNRLAGAYEQYF.

This clonotype was seen ten or more times. The chain recombines TRBV5-1 with TRBJ2-1, with 7 bases that match TRBD1. The V and J ends lost 4 bases and 4 bases, in that order; junction bases with no gene match: 8. This CDR3 has 15 residues. CDR1 is SGHRS, CDR2 YFSETQ, per germline. Written as DNA, the CDR3 is TGCGCCAGCAGCATAACCGGGACAGAGTACAATGAGCAGTTCTTC. It encodes CASSITGTEYNEQFF.

Points on this clonotype: Germline and junction disagree at one end, which may indicate a read error. This chain uses TRBV5-6 with TRBJ2-2; D gene unclear. This CDR3 contains 14 residues. Germline V CDR1 and CDR2: SGHDT, YYEEEE. The CDR3 sequence: CTSRLDPNTGEMFF. The CDR3 coding sequence is TGTACCAGCAGACTTGACCCAAACACCGGAGAGATGTTTTTT.

This clonotype has ten or more counts. The V call is TRBV4-3, the J call TRBJ2-7, with 9 bases matching TRBD2. V shed 5 bases, J shed 6 bases, and the junction held 11 bases outside the gene matches. Germline V gene data show CDR1 as LGHNA and CDR2 as YSLEER. CDR3 size: 15 residues. The CDR3 DNA follows: TGCGCCAGCAGCTCTATAGCGGGAGTGGCGCGCGAGCAGTACTTC. This translates into CASSSIAGVAREQYF.

This clonotype qualifies as medium-sized. The V call is TRBV29-1, the J call TRBJ2-1; 9 nucleotides line up with TRBD2. CDR3 size: 15 residues. Per the germline V gene, CDR1 is SQVTM and CDR2 is ANQGSEA. The junction had 17 bases not matched to a gene; V was cut back by 8 bases and J by 9 bases. Here the CDR3 reads CSFLGGQSGGFEQFF. The DNA for the CDR3 is TGCAGCTTCCTCGGGGGCCAAAGCGGGGGGTTTGAGCAGTTCTTC.

The chain has TRBV6-6 and TRBJ2-2; D is uncertain. The V gene lost 1 base and the J gene lost 14 bases, with 11 bases spanning the gap. The CDR3 spans 12 residues. Per the germline V gene, CDR1 is MNHNY and CDR2 is SVGAGI (reference sequence). CDR3 loop: CASSYYSVELFF. CDR3 sequence (DNA): TGTGCCAGCAGTTACTACTCCGTGGAACTGTTTTTT.

This clonotype has ten or more counts. This chain joins TRBV6-5 and TRBJ2-7, with 8 positions matching TRBD1. Germline V gene lookup returns CDR1 MNHEY and CDR2 SVGAGI. Losses at the gene ends were 6 bases for V and 3 bases for J; bases not matched to a gene: 4. The CDR3 runs 13 residues. CDR3 in DNA: TGTGCCAGCAGCAGAGACAGGGGCTACGAGCAGTACTTC. It translates to CASSRDRGYEQYF.

This clonotype was recorded at least ten times. V and J are TRBV12-3 or TRBV12-4 and TRBJ2-7, with D maybe TRBD1 (7 bases). This CDR3 has 15 residues. V lost 5 bases, J lost 6 bases, and 20 bases lay in between. The CDR3 is CASSGRQGLTGEQYF. Here the CDR3 DNA reads TGTGCCAGCAGTGGACGACAGGGACTTACGGGCGAGCAGTACTTC.

This clonotype was recorded at least ten times. The gene calls are TRBV5-1 and TRBJ1-4; 9 bases are shared with TRBD1. The V segment lost 4 bases and the J segment 4 bases; nucleotides outside the gene matches: 5. Germline CDR1 reads SGHRS; CDR2 reads YFSETQ. This CDR3 has 15 residues. CDR3 loop: CASSLGTGSNEKLFF. CDR3 in DNA: TGCGCCAGCAGCCTAGGGACAGGGAGTAATGAAAAACTGTTTTTT.

This clonotype occurred many times. The chain links TRBV12-3 or TRBV12-4 to TRBJ2-2; tentatively, D is TRBD2 (6 bases). Trimming removed 5 bases at V and 6 bases at J, with 13 bases between. The CDR3 spans 14 residues. In DNA, the CDR3 is TGTGCCAGCAGTAGCCGACTAGTATCCGGGGAGCTGTTTTTT. It codes for CASSSRLVSGELFF.

Many counts were recorded for this clonotype. The chain joins TRBV5-1 to TRBJ1-1, with D hard to call. The ends were cut back, 0 bases at V and 0 bases at J, with 9 bases in the middle. Germline-derived CDR1 and CDR2 are SGHRS and YFSETQ. This CDR3 is built from 15 residues. The DNA for the CDR3 is TGCGCCAGCAGCTTGGAGCGGTACATGAACACTGAAGCTTTCTTT. Amino acid sequence: CASSLERYMNTEAFF.

This clonotype was counted at least ten times. V usage is TRBV12-3 or TRBV12-4 and J usage is TRBJ1-1; maybe TRBD1 (6 bases). V lost 5 bases to trimming and J lost 4 bases, with 14 bases between them. This CDR3 region has 14 residues. This chain's CDR3 is CASSPNTGSTEAFF. The CDR3 DNA is TGTGCCAGCAGTCCCAATACAGGGAGCACTGAAGCTTTCTTT.